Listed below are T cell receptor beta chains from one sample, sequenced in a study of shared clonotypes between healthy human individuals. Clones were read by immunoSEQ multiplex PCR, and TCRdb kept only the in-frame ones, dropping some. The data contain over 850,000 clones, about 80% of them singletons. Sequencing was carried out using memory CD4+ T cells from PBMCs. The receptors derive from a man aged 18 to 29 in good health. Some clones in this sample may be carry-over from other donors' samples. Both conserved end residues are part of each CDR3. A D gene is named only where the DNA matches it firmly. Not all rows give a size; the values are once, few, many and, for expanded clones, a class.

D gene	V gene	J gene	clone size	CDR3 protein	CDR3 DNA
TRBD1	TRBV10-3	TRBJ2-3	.	CATETGTTDTQYF	TGTGCCACGGAGACAGGGACCACAGATACGCAGTATTTT
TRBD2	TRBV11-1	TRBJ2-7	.	CASSSETGLAGEYYYEQYF	TGTGCCAGCAGCTCCGAGACTGGACTAGCGGGAGAATATTACTACGAGCAGTACTTC
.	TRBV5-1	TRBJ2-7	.	CASSLLVTGGSYEQYF	TGCGCCAGCAGCTTGCTTGTAACTGGGGGCTCCTACGAGCAGTACTTC
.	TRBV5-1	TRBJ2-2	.	CASSLRGNANTGELFF	TGCGCCAGCAGCTTGCGAGGGAACGCGAACACCGGGGAGCTGTTTTTT
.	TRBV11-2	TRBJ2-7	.	CASSWTDEQYF	TGTGCCAGCAGCTGGACAGATGAGCAGTACTTC
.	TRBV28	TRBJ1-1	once	CASSPPTGWETEAFF	TGTGCCAGCAGTCCACCTACAGGGTGGGAGACTGAAGCTTTCTTT
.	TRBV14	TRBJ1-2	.	CASSLSWGYDYGYTF	TGTGCCAGCAGCCTATCATGGGGGTACGACTATGGCTACACCTTC
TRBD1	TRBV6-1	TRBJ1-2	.	CASSEGQGTYGYTF	TGTGCCAGCAGTGAGGGACAGGGAACCTATGGCTACACCTTC
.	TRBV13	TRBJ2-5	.	CASSFRQVGETQYF	TGTGCCAGCAGCTTTCGACAGGTTGGAGAGACCCAGTACTTC
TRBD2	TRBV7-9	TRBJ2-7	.	CASSSAGGSYEQYF	TGTGCCAGCAGCTCCGCGGGGGGCTCCTACGAGCAGTACTTC
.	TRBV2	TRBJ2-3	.	CASSEGQGSDTQYF	TGTGCCAGCAGTGAAGGCCAGGGCTCTGATACGCAGTATTTT
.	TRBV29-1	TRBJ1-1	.	CSVASGNTEAFF	TGCAGCGTGGCAAGCGGGAACACTGAAGCTTTCTTT
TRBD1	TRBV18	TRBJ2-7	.	CASSPYGQGYSHEQYF	TGTGCCAGCTCACCATATGGACAGGGGTATTCCCACGAGCAGTACTTC
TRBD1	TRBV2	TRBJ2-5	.	CASSDPRGQGSGETQYF	TGTGCCAGCAGTGACCCGAGGGGACAGGGGTCTGGAGAGACCCAGTACTTC
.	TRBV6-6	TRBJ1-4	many	CASVDRANEKLFF	TGTGCCAGCGTCGATCGGGCTAATGAAAAACTGTTTTTT
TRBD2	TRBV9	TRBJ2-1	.	CASSVGLAENEQFF	TGTGCCAGCAGCGTAGGGCTAGCGGAAAATGAGCAGTTCTTC
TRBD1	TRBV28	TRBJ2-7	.	CASSLPTGGKYEQYF	TGTGCCAGCAGCCTCCCCACAGGGGGGAAGTACGAGCAGTACTTC
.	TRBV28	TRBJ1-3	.	CASRGRAISGNTIYF	TGTGCCAGCAGGGGGAGGGCCATCTCTGGAAACACCATATATTTT
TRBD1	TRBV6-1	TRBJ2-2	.	CASSEVDRAGTGELFF	TGTGCCAGCAGTGAGGTGGACAGGGCGGGCACCGGGGAGCTGTTTTTT
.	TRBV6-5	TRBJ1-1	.	CASSYGTEAFF	TGTGCCAGCAGTTACGGGACTGAAGCTTTCTTT
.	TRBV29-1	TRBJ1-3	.	CSVALTYSGNTIYF	TGCAGCGTTGCTCTTACATACTCTGGAAACACCATATATTTT
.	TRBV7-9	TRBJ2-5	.	CASSTGQATQETQYF	TGTGCCAGCAGCACCGGGCAGGCCACTCAAGAGACCCAGTACTTC
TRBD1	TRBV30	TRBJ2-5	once	CAWNRDRAQETQYF	TGTGCCTGGAATCGGGACAGGGCGCAAGAGACCCAGTACTTC
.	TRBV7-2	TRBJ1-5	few	CASSLPNQPQHF	TGTGCCAGCAGCTTACCTAATCAGCCCCAGCATTTT
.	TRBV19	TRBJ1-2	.	CASSTRFVTGYTF	TGTGCCAGTAGTACGCGGTTCGTTACTGGCTACACCTTC
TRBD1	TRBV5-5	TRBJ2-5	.	CASSLAPGQPETQYF	TGTGCCAGCAGCTTAGCCCCGGGACAGCCGGAGACCCAGTACTTC
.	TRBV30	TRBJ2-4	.	CAWSATLRVAKNIQYF	TGTGCCTGGAGTGCCACTTTACGGGTAGCCAAAAACATTCAGTACTTC
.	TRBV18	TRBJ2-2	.	CASSPRTGGDTGELFF	TGTGCCAGCTCACCCCGTACGGGGGGCGACACCGGGGAGCTGTTTTTT
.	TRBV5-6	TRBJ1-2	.	CASRPKMLARPNYGYTF	TGTGCCAGCAGACCCAAGATGTTGGCGAGGCCAAACTATGGCTACACCTTC
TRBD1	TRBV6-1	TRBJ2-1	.	CASSAGTGPYNEQFF	TGTGCCAGCAGTGCCGGGACAGGCCCCTACAATGAGCAGTTCTTC
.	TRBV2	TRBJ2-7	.	CASTGEAVLNEQYF	TGTGCCAGCACTGGGGAGGCGGTTCTAAACGAGCAGTACTTC
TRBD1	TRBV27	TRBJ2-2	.	CASSSRRTGQNTGELFF	TGTGCCAGCAGTTCCCGGCGGACAGGACAGAACACCGGGGAGCTGTTTTTT
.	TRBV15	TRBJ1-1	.	CATSPVVGTEAFF	TGTGCCACCAGCCCGGTGGTGGGCACTGAAGCTTTCTTT
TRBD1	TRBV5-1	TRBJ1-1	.	CASSLDNRGQGEAFF	TGCGCCAGCAGCTTGGACAACAGGGGGCAGGGGGAAGCTTTCTTT
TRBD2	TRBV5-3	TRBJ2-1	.	CARSPRTSDNEQFF	TGTGCCAGAAGCCCCCGGACTAGTGATAATGAGCAGTTCTTC
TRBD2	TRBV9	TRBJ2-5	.	CASSQRLAGQETQYF	TGTGCCAGCAGCCAAAGACTAGCGGGGCAAGAGACCCAGTACTTC
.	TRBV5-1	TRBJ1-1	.	CASSRHHKENVEAFF	TGCGCCAGCAGCCGACACCACAAGGAAAATGTTGAAGCTTTCTTT
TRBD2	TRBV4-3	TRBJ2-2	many	CASSRAAAGGIPGELFF	TGCGCCAGCAGCCGCGCCGCCGCGGGAGGGATACCCGGGGAGCTGTTTTTT
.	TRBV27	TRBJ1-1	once	CASSLPPRGAGFTTEAFF	TGTGCCAGCAGTTTACCCCCTCGGGGGGCCGGTTTTACTACTGAAGCTTTCTTT
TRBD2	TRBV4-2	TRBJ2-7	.	CASRSGAGGYAYEQYF	TGTGCCAGCAGGTCGGGTGCGGGAGGATACGCCTACGAGCAGTACTTC
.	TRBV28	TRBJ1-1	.	CASTLLGGNTEAFF	TGTGCCAGCACCCTCCTGGGAGGGAACACTGAAGCTTTCTTT
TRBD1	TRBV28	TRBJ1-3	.	CASSTGTGDSGNTIYF	TGTGCCAGCAGTACCGGGACAGGGGACTCTGGAAACACCATATATTTT
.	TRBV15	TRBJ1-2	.	CATSRVRAPNYGYTF	TGTGCCACCAGCAGAGTCCGGGCCCCGAACTATGGCTACACCTTC